Below are 27 T cell receptor beta chains sequenced from a single sample in a study of CD8+ T cells in alopecia areata. Once RNA had been extracted, it was reverse transcribed into cDNA to act as the sequencing template. Produced via immunoSEQ multiplex PCR; TCRdb's table is partial and in-frame only. The top ten hold under 5% of the sample, which has 100,000 to 150,000 clones, 45% to 60% seen once. Source: CD4+ T cells sorted from blood, taken at week 0. The receptors derive from a human donor with alopecia areata.

This clone occurred once. The rearrangement joins TRBV29-1 to TRBJ2-3, with TRBD2 matching 9 bases. With V trimmed by 4 bases and J by 3 bases, 8 bases remained unmatched. The CDR3 contains 15 residues. Germline CDR1 SQVTM, CDR2 ANQGSEA. Written as DNA, the CDR3 is TGCAGCGTTGGCGGGGCGGGGGGGCTAACAGATACGCAGTATTTT. As protein: CSVGGAGGLTDTQYF.

This sequence joins TRBV18 and TRBJ2-7, with D perhaps given as TRBD1 or TRBD2 (5 bases each). The V end lost 5 bases, the J end lost 0 bases, and 14 bases lay between the germline ends. Per germline, CDR1 KGHSH and CDR2 LQKENI. CDR3 size: 15 residues. The chain's CDR3 is CASSNREGLSYEQYF. CDR3 coding DNA: TGTGCCAGCTCAAACAGAGAGGGGCTCTCCTACGAGCAGTACTTC.

Only one count was recorded for this clone. The chain has TRBV5-4 and TRBJ2-1, with TRBD1 matching over 8 bases. This CDR3 has 16 amino acids. J gave up 1 base and V 2 bases, and 5 bases lay outside the gene matches. In germline, CDR1 is SGHNT, CDR2 YYREEE (reference sequence). CDR3 amino acids: CASSLPRGLSYNEQFF. CDR3 sequence (DNA): TGTGCCAGCAGCTTACCCAGGGGGCTGTCCTACAATGAGCAGTTCTTC.

Only a few counts were recorded for this clone. The CDR3 DNA follows: TGTGCCAGCAGCTTAGAGCAGGACTTCTATGGCTACACCTTC. It yields the protein CASSLEQDFYGYTF. The chain combines TRBV7-2 with TRBJ1-2, with D unresolved. V was trimmed by 1 base and J by 4 bases, leaving 10 bases between them. CDR1 is SGHTA and CDR2 is FQGNSA in the germline V gene. The CDR3 extends over 14 amino acids.

CDR3 DNA: TGCGCCAGCAGCCTGGGGGCGGGAGGACCAGATACGCAGTATTTT. It translates to CASSLGAGGPDTQYF. The chain joins TRBV5-1 to TRBJ2-3; 8 nucleotides match TRBD2. Trimming at V came to 4 bases and at J to 4 bases, leaving 8 bases not matched to a gene. The CDR3 has 15 residues. Germline V gene lookup returns CDR1 SGHRS and CDR2 YFSETQ.

The rearrangement joins TRBV5-1 to TRBJ2-5, with TRBD2 matching 10 bases. The germline V gene encodes CDR1 SGHRS and CDR2 YFSETQ. J was trimmed by 2 bases and V by 0 bases; bases with no gene match: 4. This CDR3 comprises 16 residues. The CDR3 DNA follows: TGCGCCAGCAGCTTGGCCGGTAGCGGGGGGCAAGAGACCCAGTACTTC. Encoded protein: CASSLAGSGGQETQYF.

DNA for the CDR3: TGCGCCAGCAACCTCACCCCAGGGACCTGCACAGATACGCAGTATTTT. This codes for CASNLTPGTCTDTQYF. This chain joins TRBV23-1 and TRBJ2-3; D might be TRBD1 or TRBD2, each matching 5 bases. TRBV23-1 is sorted into the ORF group, with uncertain function. CDR3 length: 16 residues. Deletions cut 7 bases from V and 1 base from J, with 18 bases between.

The chain uses TRBV18 and TRBJ2-3; D is unresolved. This CDR3 contains 14 residues. Trimming removed 6 bases at V and 5 bases at J, with 15 bases between. Germline loops: CDR1 KGHSH, CDR2 LQKENI. The CDR3 here is CASSTDVGRDTQYF. The CDR3 coding sequence is TGTGCCAGCTCTACTGATGTGGGCCGAGATACGCAGTATTTT. The entire variable domain, with the rest obtained from reference TRBV18 and TRBJ2-3, is as follows: NAGVMQNPRHLVRRRGQEARLRCSPMKGHSHVYWYRQLPEEGLKFMVYLQKENIIDESGMPKERFSAEFPKEGPSILRIQQVVRGDSAAYFCASSTDVGRDTQYFGPGTRLTVL.

The chain carries TRBV30 and TRBJ2-5; D perhaps matches TRBD1 (5 bases). From germline, CDR1 is GTSNPN and CDR2 SVGIG (reference sequence). V shed 2 bases and J shed 2 bases, with 12 bases lying between them. The CDR3 sequence is 14 residues long. CDR3 nucleotides: TGTGCCTGGAGTTGGCAGGGAATACAAGAGACCCAGTACTTC. Translating it yields CAWSWQGIQETQYF.

The CDR3 sequence: CASSRQIDRGGYTF. Written as DNA, the CDR3 is TGCGCCAGCAGCCGGCAAATCGACAGGGGGGGCTACACCTTC. This sequence joins TRBV4-1 and TRBJ1-2, with 9 bases identical to TRBD1. V dropped 4 bases and J dropped 8; count of bases not matched to a gene: 8. CDR3 length: 14 residues. Germline V gives CDR1 MGHRA, CDR2 YSYEKL.

This clone was seen once. Other DNA sequences in the sample encode the same CDR3. The chain uses TRBV7-2 and TRBJ2-2; perhaps TRBD2 as D (6 bases). The V gene lost 1 base and the J gene lost 0 bases, with 9 bases spanning the gap. The CDR3 sequence is 16 residues long. Germline lookup yields CDR1 SGHTA and CDR2 FQGNSA. In DNA form, the CDR3 reads TGTGCCAGCAGCTTAGTCGGGGGAGCGAACACCGGGGAGCTGTTTTTT. It yields the protein CASSLVGGANTGELFF.

This chain joins TRBV5-1 and TRBJ1-6; D remains unclear. The CDR3 runs 13 residues. The germline V gene has CDR1 SGHRS and CDR2 YFSETQ. The CDR3 here is CATTESYNSPLHF. The CDR3 DNA reads TGCGCGACGACGGAATCCTATAATTCACCCCTCCACTTT.

The chain carries TRBV7-2 and TRBJ2-7; 9 bases line up with TRBD1. The CDR3 runs 13 residues. J gave up 9 bases and V 6 bases, and 9 bases lay outside the gene matches. Germline V gene data show CDR1 as SGHTA and CDR2 as FQGNSA. CDR3 DNA: TGTGCCAGCAGTCCAGGGACAGGGAGGTTGCAGTACTTC. Translated, it gives CASSPGTGRLQYF.

The V gene is TRBV7-9, the J gene TRBJ1-2; D gene uncertain. V lost 3 bases and J 6 bases, leaving 14 bases between the germline ends. Germline CDR1 SEHNR, CDR2 FQNEAQ (reference sequence). CDR3 length equals 14 residues. DNA of the CDR3: TGTGCCAGCAGCTTTTATCCGGGAAAAAATGGCTACACCTTC. Its protein is CASSFYPGKNGYTF.

The rearrangement links TRBV7-9 to TRBJ1-2; no clear D gene. Germline loops: CDR1 SEHNR, CDR2 FQNEAQ (reference sequence). CDR3 length: 12 amino acids. Trimming pared 5 bases from V and 4 bases from J, leaving 8 bases between. The DNA for the CDR3 is TGTGCCAGCAGCCCCCCGGGCTATGGCTACACCTTC. Amino acids: CASSPPGYGYTF.

The CDR3, as DNA: TGCGCCAGCAGCTTGGATTACAATGAGCAGTTCTTC. The encoded protein is CASSLDYNEQFF. The V call is TRBV5-1, the J call TRBJ2-1; D unclear. Germline assignment: CDR1 SGHRS and CDR2 YFSETQ. Trimming removed 0 bases at V and 4 bases at J, with 2 bases between. The CDR3 covers 12 residues.

The chain has TRBV6-1 and TRBJ2-3; 12 nucleotides align to TRBD1. The CDR3 extends over 14 amino acids. Germline trimming cut 7 bases from V and 5 bases from J; bases unmatched to any gene: 4. CDR1 is MNHNS and CDR2 is SASEGT in the germline V gene. CDR3 DNA: TGTGCCAGCATTGGGACAGGGGGCCTAGATACGCAGTATTTT. Translated, it gives CASIGTGGLDTQYF.

This clone showed up just a few times. CDR3 in DNA: TGTGCCAGCTCACCCTATTCCGGTACGGGACAAACAACTGAAGCTTTCTTT. Translated, it gives CASSPYSGTGQTTEAFF. V and J are TRBV18 and TRBJ1-1; D possibly corresponds to TRBD1 (6 bases). Germline V gene sequence: CDR1 KGHSH, CDR2 LQKENI. V was clipped by 3 bases and J by 5 bases, with 22 bases between them. The CDR3 is 17 residues long.

The J gene is TRBJ1-1, the V gene TRBV11-1, with D possibly TRBD1 on 5 matching bases. Germline V gives CDR1 SGHAT, CDR2 FQDESV (reference sequence). Deletions cut 5 bases from V and 2 bases from J, with 15 bases between. The CDR3 sequence is 15 residues long. The CDR3 loop is CASSRWTRGNTEAFF. As DNA, the CDR3 is TGTGCCAGCAGCAGATGGACAAGGGGCAACACTGAAGCTTTCTTT.

The V gene is TRBV18, the J gene TRBJ1-1; D is uncertain. CDR3 size: 14 residues. The V and J ends lost 3 bases and 1 base respectively, with 9 bases between them. Germline assignment: CDR1 KGHSH and CDR2 LQKENI. CDR3 sequence: CASSPSPGNTEAFF. The CDR3 DNA reads TGTGCCAGCTCACCCTCGCCAGGGAACACTGAAGCTTTCTTT.

This chain links TRBV29-1 with TRBJ2-5; 8 positions match TRBD2. CDR1 SQVTM and CDR2 ANQGSEA come from the germline V gene. V trimming: 4 bases; J trimming: 4 bases; junction bases outside the gene matches: 5. This CDR3 comprises 13 residues. CDR3: CSVGAGVGETQYF. The CDR3, as DNA: TGCAGCGTTGGAGCGGGAGTAGGAGAGACCCAGTACTTC.

This chain uses TRBV7-9 with TRBJ2-7, with no clear D. The CDR3 is made up of 14 amino acids. Trimming took 1 base from V and 0 from J, leaving 7 bases between them. Germline loops: CDR1 SEHNR, CDR2 FQNEAQ (reference sequence). CDR3 DNA: TGTGCCAGCAGCTTAGAGGCTAACTCCTACGAGCAGTACTTC. This translates into CASSLEANSYEQYF.

Only one count was recorded for this clone. J is TRBJ2-1 and V is TRBV5-1, with TRBD2 as a possible D gene (6 bases). The CDR3 length is 14 residues. Germline lookup yields CDR1 SGHRS and CDR2 YFSETQ. Deletions cut 0 bases from V and 6 bases from J, with 10 bases between. This chain's CDR3 is CASSLGLVRNEQFF. In nucleotides, the CDR3 is TGCGCCAGCAGCTTGGGACTAGTGCGCAATGAGCAGTTCTTC.

The chain joins TRBV5-1 to TRBJ1-6; a possible D gene is TRBD1 (5 bases). The length of the CDR3 is 16 residues. Germline CDR1 and CDR2: SGHRS and YFSETQ. The ends were cut back, 0 bases at V and 11 bases at J, with 18 bases in the middle. The CDR3 coding sequence is TGCGCCAGCAGCTTGGATGTCCGGGGCCCTATTGCACCCCTCCACTTT. Amino acid sequence: CASSLDVRGPIAPLHF.

The chain links TRBV6-1 to TRBJ2-3; no clear D. V was trimmed by 4 bases and J by 0 bases, leaving 2 bases between them. Germline V lookup: CDR1 MNHNS, CDR2 SASEGT. This CDR3 spans 12 amino acids. CDR3: CASSVSTDTQYF. CDR3 nucleotides: TGTGCCAGCAGTGTGAGCACAGATACGCAGTATTTT.

The chain has TRBV7-2 and TRBJ2-3, with 10 positions matching TRBD1. Germline V gene data show CDR1 as SGHTA and CDR2 as FQGNSA. This CDR3 comprises 17 residues. V lost 4 bases and J lost 2; bases outside the gene matches: 9. For the CDR3, the DNA is TGTGCCAGCAGCTCCTTAAGACAGGGGGCTTCCACAGATACGCAGTATTTT. Translated: CASSSLRQGASTDTQYF. The variable domain in full, with the rest retrieved from reference TRBV7-2 and TRBJ2-3, is GAGVSQSPSNKVTEKGKDVELRCDPISGHTALYWYRQSLGQGLEFLIYFQGNSAPDKSGLPSDRFSAERTGGSVSTLTIQRTQQEDSAVYLCASSSLRQGASTDTQYFGPGTRLTVL.

This chain joins TRBV5-1 and TRBJ2-3, with 15 bases lining up with TRBD2. The V and J ends lost 4 bases and 4 bases, in that order; junction bases with no gene match: 10. Looked up from germline, CDR1 is SGHRS and CDR2 is YFSETQ. CDR3 size: 18 residues. In DNA form, the CDR3 reads TGCGCCAGCAGCCCGGGACTAGCGGGAGGCAAAGGGGCAGATACGCAGTATTTT. It is translated as CASSPGLAGGKGADTQYF. The full variable domain, rest sourced from reference TRBV5-1 and TRBJ2-3, is KAGVTQTPRYLIKTRGQQVTLSCSPISGHRSVSWYQQTPGQGLQFLFEYFSETQRNKGNFPGRFSGRQFSNSRSEMNVSTLELGDSALYLCASSPGLAGGKGADTQYFGPGTRLTVL.